This TCR beta chain was observed in a study of control samples from healthy donors and cancer patients. Using immunoSEQ multiplex PCR, the repertoire was profiled, and TCRdb retains in-frame clones only, with some absent. There are tens of thousands of clones in the sample; less than 95% occur only once, and 20% to 30% lies in the top ten. The CDR3 is 15 amino acids. With 10 bases removed from V and 3 bases from J, the gap between germline ends came to 21 bases. Germline V gives CDR1 MNHEY, CDR2 SVGAGI. Sequencing was carried out using blood. This TCR came from a man between 60 and 75 years old in good health. The chain carries TRBV6-5 and TRBJ2-5, with D maybe TRBD1 (5 bases). In DNA form, the CDR3 reads TGTGCCACTCAAAAGGGGCCCTCCTTTAAAGAGACCCAGTACTTC. Translation gives CATQKGPSFKETQYF.